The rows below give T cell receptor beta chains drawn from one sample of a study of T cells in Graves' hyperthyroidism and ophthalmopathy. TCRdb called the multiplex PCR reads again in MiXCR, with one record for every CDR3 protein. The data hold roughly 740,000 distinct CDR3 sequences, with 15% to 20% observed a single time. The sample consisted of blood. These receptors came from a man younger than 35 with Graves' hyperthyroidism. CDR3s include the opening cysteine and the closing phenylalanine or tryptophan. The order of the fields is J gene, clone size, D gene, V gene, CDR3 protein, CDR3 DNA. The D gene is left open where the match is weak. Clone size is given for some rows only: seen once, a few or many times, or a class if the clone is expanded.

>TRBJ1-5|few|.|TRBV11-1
CASSQEFDIRNQPQHF
TGCGCCAGCAGCCAAGAATTCGACATAAGGAATCAGCCCCAGCATTTT
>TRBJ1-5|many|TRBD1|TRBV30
CAWSEGAYSNQPQHF
TGTGCCTGGAGCGAGGGGGCGTATAGCAATCAGCCCCAGCATTTT
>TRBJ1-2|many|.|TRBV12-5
CASGLVGDKGFYGYTF
TGTGCTAGTGGTTTGGTAGGGGACAAGGGTTTTTATGGCTACACCTTC
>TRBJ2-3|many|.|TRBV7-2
CASSQMALSSTDTQYF
TGTGCCAGCAGCCAAATGGCGCTATCTAGCACAGATACGCAGTATTTT
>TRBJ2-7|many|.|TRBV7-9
CASSSEWGTEQYF
TGTGCCAGCAGCTCCGAATGGGGGACTGAGCAGTACTTC
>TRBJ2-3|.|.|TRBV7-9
CASSLAGVKDTQYF
TGTGCCAGCAGCTTAGCGGGAGTCAAAGATACGCAGTATTTT
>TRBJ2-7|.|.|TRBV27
CASSPLTPSYEQYF
TGTGCCAGCAGTCCATTGACACCTTCCTACGAGCAGTACTTC
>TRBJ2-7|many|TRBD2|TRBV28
CASTSLGYSGMSSYEQYF
TGTGCCAGCACCTCCCTAGGATATAGCGGGATGTCCTCCTACGAGCAGTACTTC
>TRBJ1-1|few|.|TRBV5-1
CASSGSSRGTEAFF
TGCGCCAGCAGCGGGAGTTCCAGGGGCACTGAAGCTTTCTTT
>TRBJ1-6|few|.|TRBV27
CASSLSMTGGSPLHF
TGTGCCAGCAGTTTATCGATGACAGGAGGTTCACCCCTCCACTTT
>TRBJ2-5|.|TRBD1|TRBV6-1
CASIQGAGETQYF
TGTGCCAGCATACAGGGGGCGGGAGAGACCCAGTACTTC
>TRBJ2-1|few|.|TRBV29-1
CSVDTGEQFF
TGCAGCGTTGATACGGGCGAGCAGTTCTTC
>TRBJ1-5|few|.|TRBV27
CASTPDSPNQPQHF
TGTGCCAGCACCCCAGACAGTCCGAATCAGCCCCAGCATTTT
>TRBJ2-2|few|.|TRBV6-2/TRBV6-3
CASSSRTPHTGELFF
TGTGCCAGCAGTTCGAGAACCCCTCACACCGGGGAGCTGTTTTTT
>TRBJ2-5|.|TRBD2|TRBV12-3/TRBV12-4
CASSRGLAGGPRETQYF
TGTGCCAGCAGTCGTGGACTAGCGGGAGGGCCCCGGGAGACCCAGTACTTC
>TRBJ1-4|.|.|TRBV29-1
CSVATGINEKLFF
TGCAGCGTTGCGACAGGCATTAATGAAAAACTGTTTTTT
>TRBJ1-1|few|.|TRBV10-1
CASSEKRGKSGANTEAFF
TGCGCCAGCAGTGAGAAACGGGGTAAATCGGGGGCGAACACTGAAGCTTTCTTT
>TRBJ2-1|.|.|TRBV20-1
CSANDYPRDEQFF
TGCAGTGCTAATGACTATCCTAGGGATGAGCAGTTCTTC
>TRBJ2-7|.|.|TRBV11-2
CASSPGTIPEQYF
TGTGCCAGCAGCCCCGGGACCATACCCGAGCAGTACTTC
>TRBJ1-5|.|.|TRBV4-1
CASSQDVGNQPQHF
TGCGCCAGCAGCCAAGATGTAGGGAATCAGCCCCAGCATTTT
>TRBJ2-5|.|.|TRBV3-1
CASSQATVETQYF
TGTGCCAGCAGCCAAGCGACAGTAGAGACCCAGTACTTC
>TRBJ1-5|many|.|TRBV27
CASSLSGERGNQPQHF
TGTGCCAGCAGTTTAAGTGGGGAGAGGGGCAATCAGCCCCAGCATTTT
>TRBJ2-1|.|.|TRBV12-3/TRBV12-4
CASSLGQLVDEQFF
TGTGCCAGCAGTTTAGGGCAGTTAGTGGATGAGCAGTTCTTC
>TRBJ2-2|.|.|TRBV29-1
CSVEGPTYTGELFF
TGCAGCGTTGAGGGGCCTACTTACACCGGGGAGCTGTTTTTT
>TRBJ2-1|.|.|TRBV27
CASGVFSYNEQFF
TGTGCCAGCGGGGTGTTCTCCTACAATGAGCAGTTCTTC
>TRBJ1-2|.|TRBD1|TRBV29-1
CSVDLGQGDSYGYTF
TGCAGCGTTGACCTCGGACAGGGGGATTCCTATGGCTACACCTTC
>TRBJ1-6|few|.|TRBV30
CAWSAQLGGNSPLHF
TGTGCCTGGAGCGCTCAACTGGGCGGTAATTCACCCCTCCACTTT
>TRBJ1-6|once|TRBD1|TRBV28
CASSWGQANSPLHF
TGTGCCAGCAGTTGGGGACAGGCTAATTCACCCCTCCACTTT
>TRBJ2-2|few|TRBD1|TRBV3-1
CASSQWDRASGELFF
TGTGCCAGCAGCCAATGGGACAGGGCCTCCGGGGAGCTGTTTTTT
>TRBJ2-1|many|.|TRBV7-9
CASILMLGGNEQFF
TGTGCCAGCATCTTAATGCTCGGGGGCAATGAGCAGTTCTTC
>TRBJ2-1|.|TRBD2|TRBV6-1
CASSLLAGATGEQFF
TGTGCCAGCAGTCTCCTAGCGGGAGCGACAGGTGAGCAGTTCTTC
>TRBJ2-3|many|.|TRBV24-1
CATSDSDLRETDTQYF
TGTGCCACCAGTGATTCTGATTTGCGGGAAACAGATACGCAGTATTTT
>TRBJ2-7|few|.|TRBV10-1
CASSDPRQINKPYEQYF
TGCGCCAGCAGTGACCCTAGACAGATCAATAAACCCTACGAGCAGTACTTC
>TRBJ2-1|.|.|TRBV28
CASSLFPPEDEQFF
TGTGCCAGCAGTTTATTTCCCCCAGAGGATGAGCAGTTCTTC
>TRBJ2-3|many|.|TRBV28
CASSYLSVPGSTDTQYF
TGTGCCAGCAGCTACCTCTCTGTTCCGGGAAGCACAGATACGCAGTATTTT
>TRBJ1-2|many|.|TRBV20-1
CSATRQAGYGYTF
TGCAGTGCTACTAGACAGGCAGGCTATGGCTACACCTTC
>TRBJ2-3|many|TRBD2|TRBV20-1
CSAQTSGRVTDTQYF
TGCAGTGCTCAGACTAGCGGGAGGGTCACAGATACGCAGTATTTT
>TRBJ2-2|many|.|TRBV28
CASSSLPGRGAGELFF
TGTGCCAGCAGTTCCCTCCCCGGCAGGGGGGCCGGGGAGCTGTTTTTT
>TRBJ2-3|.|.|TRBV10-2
CASSDPRGSTDTQYF
TGCGCCAGCAGTGACCCGCGAGGGAGTACAGATACGCAGTATTTT
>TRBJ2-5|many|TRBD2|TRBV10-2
CASSVAGVIAKTQYF
TGCGCCAGCAGCGTAGCGGGAGTGATCGCGAAGACCCAGTACTTC
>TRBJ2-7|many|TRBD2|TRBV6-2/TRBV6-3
CASSTGLAVSYEQYF
TGTGCCAGCAGCACCGGACTAGCGGTCTCCTACGAGCAGTACTTC